This is a list of T cell receptor beta chains from one sample in a study of beta chain features in type 1 diabetes. Clones were read by immunoSEQ multiplex PCR, and TCRdb kept only the in-frame ones, dropping some. The sample has more than 300,000 clones; more than 12% are singletons. The sequenced sample consisted of naive CD4+ T cells from blood. These receptors all stem from a woman aged 18-35 years in good health. The CDR3 runs from the conserved cysteine through the conserved F or W. A D gene is named only where the DNA matches it firmly. Size is stated for part of the rows, as once, few or many counts, or as a class when the clone is expanded.

cdr3_aa	cdr3_nt	j_call	v_call	clone_size	d_call
CASASGISNQPQHF	TGTGCTAGTGCCTCGGGGATCAGCAATCAGCCCCAGCATTTT	TRBJ1-5	TRBV12-5	.	.
CASSRRDSTYEQYF	TGTGCCAGCAGCCGCCGGGACAGCACCTACGAGCAGTACTTC	TRBJ2-7	TRBV5-4	.	TRBD1
CASSLVGGYEQYF	TGTGCCAGCAGCTTAGTGGGAGGTTACGAGCAGTACTTC	TRBJ2-7	TRBV7-9	few	.
CASSVGSLGNQPQHF	TGTGCCAGCAGCGTAGGATCTCTCGGTAATCAGCCCCAGCATTTT	TRBJ1-5	TRBV9	.	.
CASSYRGKQYF	TGCGCCAGCAGCTACAGGGGTAAGCAGTACTTC	TRBJ2-7	TRBV4-3	.	TRBD1
CAIGVGDIAKNIQYF	TGTGCCATCGGGGTCGGGGACATAGCCAAAAACATTCAGTACTTC	TRBJ2-4	TRBV10-3	.	.
CASSHSVTGGAGGRETDTQYF	TGTGCCAGCAGCCACAGTGTTACAGGGGGAGCGGGAGGACGGGAAACAGATACGCAGTATTTT	TRBJ2-3	TRBV4-2	.	.
CATSRDRVGGELFF	TGTGCCACCAGCAGAGATAGAGTTGGCGGGGAGCTGTTTTTT	TRBJ2-2	TRBV15	.	.
CASRTGTPPYEQYF	TGTGCCAGTAGAACCGGGACTCCGCCCTACGAGCAGTACTTC	TRBJ2-7	TRBV19	.	.
CASSTEDPGLAGSEQYF	TGCGCCAGCAGCACGGAGGACCCGGGACTAGCGGGATCCGAGCAGTACTTC	TRBJ2-7	TRBV5-1	.	TRBD2
CARSTSGPHEQYF	TGTGCCAGGTCGACTAGCGGGCCGCACGAGCAGTACTTC	TRBJ2-7	TRBV21-1	.	.
CAWSIAYYEQYF	TGTGCCTGGAGTATCGCCTACTACGAGCAGTACTTC	TRBJ2-7	TRBV30	.	.
CASSLINFFSYEQYF	TGCGCCAGCAGCCTAATAAATTTCTTCTCCTACGAGCAGTACTTC	TRBJ2-7	TRBV23-1	few	.
CASSEAYRVYEQYF	TGTGCCAGCAGTGAAGCATACAGGGTCTACGAGCAGTACTTC	TRBJ2-7	TRBV2	few	.
CASSQGLKLINQPQHF	TGCGCCAGCAGCCAAGGACTGAAGCTTATTAATCAGCCCCAGCATTTT	TRBJ1-5	TRBV4-1	few	.
CASSLRDREETQYF	TGTGCCAGCAGCCTACGGGACAGGGAAGAGACCCAGTACTTC	TRBJ2-5	TRBV7-9	few	TRBD1
CASRRGGRAYEQYF	TGTGCCAGCAGACGTGGGGGGAGAGCCTACGAGCAGTACTTC	TRBJ2-7	TRBV28	few	.
CATDTTGGGETQYF	TGTGCCACCGACACGACAGGGGGAGGAGAGACCCAGTACTTC	TRBJ2-5	TRBV15	few	TRBD1
CASGPGAGVADTQYF	TGTGCTAGTGGTCCGGGAGCGGGGGTCGCAGATACGCAGTATTTT	TRBJ2-3	TRBV12-5	few	TRBD2
CASSSKDRYTQYF	TGTGCCAGTAGTTCTAAGGACAGGTATACGCAGTATTTT	TRBJ2-3	TRBV19	.	TRBD1
CASIESGTMNTGELFF	TGCGCCAGCATCGAATCCGGGACAATGAACACCGGGGAGCTGTTTTTT	TRBJ2-2	TRBV5-1	.	.
CAWSRGISYEQYF	TGTGCCTGGAGTCGAGGGATCTCCTACGAGCAGTACTTC	TRBJ2-7	TRBV30	few	.
CSVGGQGGYTF	TGCAGCGTTGGCGGACAGGGCGGCTACACCTTC	TRBJ1-2	TRBV29-1	few	TRBD1
CASSPGQDGEAFF	TGTGCCAGCTCACCCGGACAGGACGGGGAAGCTTTCTTT	TRBJ1-1	TRBV18	.	TRBD1
CASSHGGSSYNEQFF	TGCGCCAGCAGCCATGGAGGGAGCTCCTACAATGAGCAGTTCTTC	TRBJ2-1	TRBV4-3	few	.
CASSLTPVETYEQYF	TGTGCCAGCAGCTTAACCCCTGTTGAGACCTACGAGCAGTACTTC	TRBJ2-7	TRBV7-2	few	.
CATSREAINEQFF	TGTGCCACCAGCAGAGAGGCAATCAATGAGCAGTTCTTC	TRBJ2-1	TRBV15	.	.
CSGRASREQYF	TGCAGTGGTAGGGCCTCGCGGGAGCAGTACTTC	TRBJ2-7	TRBV20-1	few	.
CASSVSHTQYF	TGTGCCAGCAGTGTTAGCCATACGCAGTATTTT	TRBJ2-3	TRBV2	.	.
CASSPSGWDRGDNEQFF	TGTGCCAGCAGCCCTAGCGGTTGGGATAGGGGTGACAATGAGCAGTTCTTC	TRBJ2-1	TRBV28	.	TRBD2
CASSLENRGVEKLFF	TGTGCCAGCAGCTTGGAGAACAGGGGAGTTGAAAAACTGTTTTTT	TRBJ1-4	TRBV5-4	.	TRBD1
CASSLDPRQGYFEQFF	TGCGCCAGCAGCCTCGACCCGAGACAGGGATATTTTGAGCAGTTCTTC	TRBJ2-1	TRBV5-1	.	TRBD1
CASSLLGQGGYNEQFF	TGCGCCAGCAGCTTGCTCGGGCAGGGGGGATACAATGAGCAGTTCTTC	TRBJ2-1	TRBV5-1	.	.
CAWSRDRTSYEQYF	TGTGCCTGGAGTCGGGACAGAACTTCCTACGAGCAGTACTTC	TRBJ2-7	TRBV30	few	TRBD1
CASSNLQQPQHF	TGTGCCAGTAGTAATCTTCAGCAGCCCCAGCATTTT	TRBJ1-5	TRBV19	once	.
CASRLAEPYEQYF	TGTGCCAGCAGACTAGCGGAGCCCTACGAGCAGTACTTC	TRBJ2-7	TRBV6-5	few	TRBD2
CAWTLGTGIFYEQYF	TGTGCCTGGACCCTCGGGACAGGGATCTTCTACGAGCAGTACTTC	TRBJ2-7	TRBV30	.	TRBD1
CASSREGTGANVLTF	TGTGCCAGCAGTCGGGAGGGAACCGGGGCCAACGTCCTGACTTTC	TRBJ2-6	TRBV28	.	TRBD2
CASSQEITYSGSEQYF	TGCGCCAGCAGCCAAGAGATTACGTACAGCGGGAGCGAGCAGTACTTC	TRBJ2-7	TRBV4-3	few	TRBD2
CATSRRGYTIYF	TGTGCCACCAGCAGGCGGGGTTACACCATATATTTT	TRBJ1-3	TRBV15	.	.
CASSLDGGDNEQFF	TGCGCCAGCAGCTTGGATGGCGGGGACAATGAGCAGTTCTTC	TRBJ2-1	TRBV5-1	.	.
CASSKPQGGDEQFF	TGTGCCAGCAGTAAGCCACAGGGGGGGGATGAGCAGTTCTTC	TRBJ2-1	TRBV28	few	.
CASSVTVDPYEQYF	TGTGCCAGTAGTGTAACAGTGGATCCCTACGAGCAGTACTTC	TRBJ2-7	TRBV19	.	.
CSAKRNYGYTF	TGCAGTGCTAAACGGAACTATGGCTACACCTTC	TRBJ1-2	TRBV20-1	.	.
CASKGAARRPFF	TGTGCCAGCAAAGGGGCGGCGAGGCGGCCGTTCTTC	TRBJ2-1	TRBV21-1	few	.
CASTVGGHNYEQYF	TGTGCCAGCACCGTCGGGGGGCACAACTACGAGCAGTACTTC	TRBJ2-7	TRBV2	few	.
CASSPRGTAMNTEAFF	TGTGCCAGCAGCCCCCGTGGGACAGCAATGAACACTGAAGCTTTCTTT	TRBJ1-1	TRBV9	few	TRBD1
CASSLDTGQPGEQFF	TGCGCCAGCAGCTTGGACACAGGGCAACCGGGAGAGCAGTTCTTC	TRBJ2-1	TRBV5-1	few	.
CSVEGRATDTQYF	TGCAGCGTTGAAGGGAGGGCGACAGATACGCAGTATTTT	TRBJ2-3	TRBV29-1	.	.
CSARGTGDTEAFF	TGCAGCGCCAGAGGGACAGGGGATACTGAAGCTTTCTTT	TRBJ1-1	TRBV29-1	.	TRBD1
CASSDGGRTEAFF	TGTGCCAGTAGCGACGGGGGAAGGACTGAAGCTTTCTTT	TRBJ1-1	TRBV19	few	.